This is a list of T cell receptor beta chains from one sample in a study of shared clonotypes between healthy human individuals. Here immunoSEQ multiplex PCR was the method, and the copy in TCRdb shows in-frame clones only, minus some. The sample carries 2.3 million or so clones, approximately 95% recorded once. The sequenced sample consisted of naive CD4+ T cells from PBMCs. These receptors were taken from a man between 18 and 35 years old in good health. Some clones in this sample may be carry-over from other donors' samples. CDR3s include the opening cysteine and the closing phenylalanine or tryptophan. A D gene is named only where the DNA matches it firmly. Only some rows state a clone size, as once, few, many or a class for expanded clones.

.	TRBV11-2	TRBJ1-2	.	14	CASSLLRGGYGYTF	TGTGCCAGCAGCTTACTCAGGGGTGGCTATGGCTACACCTTC
.	TRBV28	TRBJ1-2	.	12	CASSFGLTPYTF	TGTGCCAGCAGTTTCGGACTAACCCCCTACACCTTC
.	TRBV18	TRBJ2-7	TRBD2	13	CASSGSGRSEQYF	TGTGCCAGCTCCGGTAGCGGGAGATCCGAGCAGTACTTC
.	TRBV30	TRBJ2-7	.	13	CAWSEAGSYEQYF	TGTGCCTGGAGTGAGGCGGGGAGCTACGAGCAGTACTTC
.	TRBV30	TRBJ2-1	TRBD2	14	CAWSAGLAGHEQFF	TGTGCCTGGAGCGCAGGACTAGCGGGCCACGAGCAGTTCTTC
.	TRBV11-2	TRBJ2-7	TRBD2	18	CASSTRRTSGRTSYEQYF	TGTGCCAGCAGCACCAGAAGGACTAGCGGGAGGACGTCCTACGAGCAGTACTTC
.	TRBV18	TRBJ2-7	.	13	CASSPTAPYEQYF	TGTGCCAGCTCACCCACGGCACCCTACGAGCAGTACTTC
.	TRBV7-7	TRBJ2-7	.	14	CASSLAQGPYEQYF	TGTGCCAGCAGCTTAGCGCAGGGTCCCTACGAGCAGTACTTC
few	TRBV7-2	TRBJ1-2	.	11	CASSLVVGYTF	TGTGCCAGCAGCTTAGTAGTCGGCTACACCTTC
.	TRBV5-1	TRBJ1-1	.	15	CASSVGDGGYTEAFF	TGCGCCAGCAGTGTAGGGGATGGAGGGTACACTGAAGCTTTCTTT
.	TRBV5-1	TRBJ2-3	.	16	CASSLGQLLSTDTQYF	TGCGCCAGCAGCTTGGGGCAGCTATTAAGCACAGATACGCAGTATTTT
.	TRBV5-3	TRBJ2-3	TRBD2	15	CARSLAVAGVDTQYF	TGTGCCAGAAGCTTGGCCGTAGCGGGAGTAGATACGCAGTATTTT
.	TRBV11-2	TRBJ2-7	.	14	CASSLYGTPYEQYF	TGTGCCAGCAGCTTATATGGGACACCCTACGAGCAGTACTTC
.	TRBV7-9	TRBJ2-4	.	14	CASSLVPPQNIQYF	TGTGCCAGCAGCTTAGTGCCGCCTCAAAACATTCAGTACTTC
.	TRBV11-2	TRBJ1-2	.	14	CASSGGGKVYGYTF	TGTGCCAGCAGCGGGGGGGGCAAAGTCTATGGCTACACCTTC
.	TRBV7-3	TRBJ2-3	TRBD2	13	CASSLTSGEGQYF	TGTGCCAGCAGCTTAACGTCGGGGGAGGGGCAGTATTTT
.	TRBV27	TRBJ2-2	.	15	CASSLRGPNTGELFF	TGTGCCAGCAGTTTACGAGGGCCGAACACCGGGGAGCTGTTTTTT
once	TRBV6-5	TRBJ1-1	.	14	CASRIGSGRTEAFF	TGTGCCAGCAGGATTGGGTCAGGGAGGACTGAAGCTTTCTTT
.	TRBV7-9	TRBJ2-2	TRBD1	15	CASSTTGENTGELFF	TGTGCCAGCAGCACAACAGGGGAAAACACCGGGGAGCTGTTTTTT
.	TRBV5-1	TRBJ2-2	TRBD2	16	CASSLVGGSTTGELFF	TGCGCCAGCAGCTTGGTTGGCGGGAGTACCACCGGGGAGCTGTTTTTT
.	TRBV6-6	TRBJ1-5	TRBD1	14	CASSYSTGGQPQHF	TGTGCCAGCAGTTACTCGACAGGGGGGCAGCCCCAGCATTTT
.	TRBV5-4	TRBJ2-5	.	13	CASSFSGKGTQYF	TGTGCCAGCAGCTTTTCCGGGAAGGGGACCCAGTACTTC
.	TRBV2	TRBJ1-2	.	16	CASSQIGPIGSYGYTF	TGTGCCAGCAGCCAAATCGGACCTATCGGGAGCTATGGCTACACCTTC
once	TRBV9	TRBJ1-4	.	18	CASIPWGGRRTTNEKLFF	TGTGCCAGCATTCCCTGGGGGGGCCGGCGAACAACTAATGAAAAACTGTTTTTT
.	TRBV4-2	TRBJ2-7	.	16	CASSQEMRAASYEQYF	TGTGCCAGCAGCCAGGAGATGAGGGCTGCATCCTACGAGCAGTACTTC
.	TRBV19	TRBJ2-3	.	13	CATLAWASDTQYF	TGTGCCACCCTAGCGTGGGCATCAGATACGCAGTATTTT
once	TRBV7-9	TRBJ2-5	.	14	CASSNPVVQETQYF	TGTGCCAGCAGCAACCCGGTAGTCCAAGAGACCCAGTACTTC
.	TRBV11-2	TRBJ1-4	.	15	CASSLWTDINEKLFF	TGTGCCAGCAGCCTCTGGACGGATATTAATGAAAAACTGTTTTTT
.	TRBV7-9	TRBJ2-5	TRBD2	15	CASNLDLAVQETQYF	TGTGCCAGCAACTTGGACCTAGCGGTACAAGAGACCCAGTACTTC
.	TRBV2	TRBJ2-5	.	11	CASNYQETQYF	TGTGCCAGTAACTACCAAGAGACCCAGTACTTC
.	TRBV5-1	TRBJ2-2	.	15	CASSLEGRGTGELFF	TGCGCCAGCAGCTTGGAGGGAAGGGGGACCGGGGAGCTGTTTTTT
.	TRBV9	TRBJ2-3	TRBD2	16	CASSVGLAGGADTQYF	TGTGCCAGCAGCGTGGGACTAGCGGGAGGGGCAGATACGCAGTATTTT
.	TRBV27	TRBJ2-7	.	14	CASSPWDGSYEQYF	TGTGCCAGCAGTCCTTGGGACGGCTCCTACGAGCAGTACTTC
.	TRBV5-1	TRBJ2-6	.	13	CASSLLGANVLTF	TGCGCCAGCAGCTTGTTAGGGGCCAACGTCCTGACTTTC
.	TRBV14	TRBJ1-1	.	13	CASSQWDIPEAFF	TGTGCCAGCAGCCAATGGGACATCCCTGAAGCTTTCTTT
.	TRBV25-1	TRBJ2-3	TRBD2	16	CASSVGTSGTTDTQYF	TGTGCCAGCAGTGTAGGGACTAGCGGAACCACAGATACGCAGTATTTT
.	TRBV5-1	TRBJ2-7	.	13	CASSLEGWSEQYF	TGCGCCAGCAGCTTGGAGGGGTGGTCCGAGCAGTACTTC
.	TRBV28	TRBJ2-3	TRBD2	13	CATLAIRTDTQYF	TGTGCCACACTAGCGATTCGAACAGATACGCAGTATTTT
.	TRBV19	TRBJ2-5	.	14	CASSLGWGAETQYF	TGTGCCAGTAGTCTCGGATGGGGGGCAGAGACCCAGTACTTC
.	TRBV5-6	TRBJ2-7	.	16	CASSLKPGHLSYEQYF	TGTGCCAGCAGCTTAAAACCGGGACACCTCTCCTACGAGCAGTACTTC
.	TRBV4-1	TRBJ2-1	TRBD2	17	CASSQEVRTSGRNEQFF	TGCGCCAGCAGCCAAGAAGTCCGGACTAGCGGGAGAAATGAGCAGTTCTTC
.	TRBV5-1	TRBJ2-3	.	15	CASSFGSQRLDTQYF	TGCGCCAGCAGCTTTGGTAGCCAAAGACTGGATACGCAGTATTTT
once	TRBV7-9	TRBJ1-5	.	16	CASSHRTASLNQPQHF	TGTGCCAGCAGTCATCGGACAGCCAGCCTCAATCAGCCCCAGCATTTT
.	TRBV5-1	TRBJ2-3	.	14	CASSFGGGTDTQYF	TGCGCCAGCAGCTTTGGCGGGGGCACAGATACGCAGTATTTT
.	TRBV30	TRBJ2-7	.	12	CAWRDFDYEQYF	TGTGCCTGGCGGGACTTCGATTACGAGCAGTACTTC